This TCR beta chain was sequenced for a study of cytomegalovirus exposure and HLA in healthy donors. Study observations and caveats: Cytomegalovirus status was reportedly diagnosed by the classifier with high specificity and sensitivity. At a 0.05 false discovery rate, a later analysis found approximately 15,000 TCR beta sequences to be associated with HLA alleles. Follow-up analysis found HLA locus-dependent TCR association rates, highest for DRB1 and lowest for HLA-C.

Note on this clone: Its antigen is currently unknown.

Both 60 Vbeta primers and 13 Jbeta primers went into the PCR. TCRdb keeps only in-frame clones here, not all; method: immunoSEQ multiplex PCR. The data show more than 85,000 clones, approximately 82% seen once. CDR3 length: 18 residues. The germline V gene encodes CDR1 KGHSH and CDR2 LQKENI. Trimming pared 2 bases from V and 0 bases from J, leaving 19 bases between. V gene TRBV18 combines with J gene TRBJ1-2; TRBD1 is a possible D gene (5 bases). Material for sequencing was PBMCs. This TCR derives from a man aged 25 to 40 in good health and CMV-seropositive. The CDR3 reads CASSPYQGQSDPNYGYTF. The CDR3 DNA sequence: TGTGCCAGCTCACCATACCAGGGCCAATCCGACCCTAACTATGGCTACACCTTC.